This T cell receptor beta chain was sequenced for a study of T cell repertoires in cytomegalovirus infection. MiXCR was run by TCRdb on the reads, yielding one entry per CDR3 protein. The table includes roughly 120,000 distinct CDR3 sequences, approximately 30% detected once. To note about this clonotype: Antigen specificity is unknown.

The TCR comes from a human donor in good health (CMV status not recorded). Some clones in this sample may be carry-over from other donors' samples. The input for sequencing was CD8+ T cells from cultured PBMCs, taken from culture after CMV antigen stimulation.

The CDR3: CASSGDGNNEQFF. Written as DNA, the CDR3 is TGTGCCAGCAGCGGGGACGGCAACAATGAGCAGTTCTTC. The chain has TRBV9 and TRBJ2-1; D may match TRBD1 or TRBD2 (5 bases each). Trimming shortened V by 3 bases and J by 5 bases, and 9 bases separated the two germline ends. Looked up from germline, CDR1 is SGDLS and CDR2 is YYNGEE. The CDR3 loop spans 13 amino acids.